This entry lists 27 T cell receptor beta chains sequenced from one sample in a study of OX40 agonist ivuxolimab in advanced cancers. This table comes from immunoSEQ multiplex PCR, and its TCRdb copy is limited to in-frame clones, with some not included. The sample records almost 65,000 clones, about 83% being singletons. The material sequenced was CD4+ or CD8+ T cells sorted from blood, taken in a trial of the OX40 agonist ivuxolimab. The receptors originated from an adult with an advanced solid tumor such as melanoma, head and neck, liver or kidney cancer.

This chain links TRBV7-7 with TRBJ2-5; TRBD2 matches at 7 bases. The J call may be in error: the DNA end matches TRBJ2-7 better. Germline CDR1 is SSHAT and CDR2 is FNYEAQ (reference sequence). CDR3 length: 13 residues. CDR3 sequence: CASPWGGSHEQYF. The DNA for the CDR3 is TGTGCCAGCCCCTGGGGGGGGTCCCACGAGCAGTACTTC.

This chain joins TRBV5-6 and TRBJ1-5; a weak D match, TRBD1 (5 bases). CDR3 length equals 14 residues. V lost 0 bases to trimming and J lost 3 bases, with 7 bases between them. The germline CDR1 and CDR2 sequences are SGHDT and YYEEEE. This CDR3 is CASSLAGNNQPQHF. In DNA, the CDR3 is TGTGCCAGCAGCTTGGCAGGGAACAATCAGCCCCAGCATTTT. The variable domain in full, completed from reference TRBV5-6 and TRBJ1-5, reads DAGVTQSPTHLIKTRGQQVTLRCSPKSGHDTVSWYQQALGQGPQFIFQYYEEEERQRGNFPDRFSGHQFPNYSSELNVNALLLGDSALYLCASSLAGNNQPQHFGDGTRLSIL.

The V call is TRBV6-4, the J call TRBJ2-3, with TRBD2 matching 9 bases. CDR1 is MRHNA and CDR2 is SNTAGT in the germline V gene. The CDR3 covers 18 residues. V was clipped by 3 bases and J by 0 bases; unmatched bases: 10. CDR3: CASSDGGGAHTSTDTQYF. CDR3 in DNA: TGTGCCAGCAGTGATGGCGGGGGGGCACACACTAGCACAGATACGCAGTATTTT.

The rearrangement joins TRBV7-9 to TRBJ2-1, with 8 bases that match TRBD1. J lost 4 bases, V lost 3 bases, and 5 bases had no gene match. This CDR3 is built from 15 residues. Germline-derived CDR1 and CDR2 are SEHNR and FQNEAQ (reference sequence). As DNA, the CDR3 is TGTGCCAGCAGCTTGGACAGGGAAGTGTACAATGAGCAGTTCTTC. Encoded protein: CASSLDREVYNEQFF.

The rearrangement uses TRBV2 and TRBJ1-4; D ambiguous. In germline, CDR1 is SNHLY, CDR2 FYNNEI. The CDR3 is 12 residues long. Deletions cut 8 bases from V and 7 bases from J, with 11 bases between. CDR3 nucleotide sequence: TGTGCCAGCCGGGGAATTGGTGAAAAACTGTTTTTT. Translation: CASRGIGEKLFF.

The sample holds a few counts of this clone. The chain employs TRBV5-1 and TRBJ2-1; TRBD2 is a possible D gene (5 bases). In germline, CDR1 is SGHRS, CDR2 YFSETQ. The ends were cut back, 0 bases at V and 6 bases at J, with 13 bases in the middle. The CDR3 length is 15 residues. The CDR3 sequence is CASSLVPGAGNEQFF. The CDR3 DNA is TGCGCCAGCAGCTTGGTCCCGGGTGCGGGCAATGAGCAGTTCTTC.

The gene calls are TRBV29-1 and TRBJ2-7, with D hard to call. Germline assignment: CDR1 SQVTM and CDR2 ANQGSEA. Trimming left V 1 base short and J 2 bases short, with 12 bases between. CDR3 length: 14 amino acids. This CDR3 reads CSVEGEYGTYEQYF. The CDR3 nucleotides read TGCAGCGTTGAAGGTGAATACGGCACCTACGAGCAGTACTTC.

The chain carries TRBV9 and TRBJ2-1, with 11 bases lining up with TRBD2. The CDR3 covers 16 residues. With V trimmed by 2 bases and J by 10 bases, 11 bases remained unmatched. Germline V gene lookup returns CDR1 SGDLS and CDR2 YYNGEE. The CDR3 nucleotides read TGTGCCAGCAGCGTTTTTAGCGGGGGGGTATTTGTAGAGCAGTTCTTC. This codes for CASSVFSGGVFVEQFF. The whole variable domain, filled in from reference TRBV9 and TRBJ2-1, reads DSGVTQTPKHLITATGQRVTLRCSPRSGDLSVYWYQQSLDQGLQFLIQYYNGEERAKGNILERFSAQQFPDLHSELNLSSLELGDSALYFCASSVFSGGVFVEQFFGPGTRLTVL.

The gene calls are TRBV2 and TRBJ2-7, with TRBD1 matching over 8 bases. The CDR3 is made up of 13 amino acids. J lost 6 bases, V lost 5 bases, and 6 bases had no gene match. Germline-derived CDR1 and CDR2 are SNHLY and FYNNEI. CDR3 nucleotides: TGTGCCAGCAGTCCCAGGGGGCGAGGCGAGCAGTACTTC. It encodes CASSPRGRGEQYF.

This chain uses TRBV7-9 with TRBJ1-1, with 7 bases lining up with TRBD1. The V gene end was trimmed by 7 bases and the J gene end by 0 bases; junction bases not matched to a gene: 8. Looked up from germline, CDR1 is SEHNR and CDR2 is FQNEAQ (reference sequence). CDR3 size: 15 residues. CDR3 amino acids: CASTLSGTVNTEAFF. CDR3 nucleotide sequence: TGTGCCAGCACCTTGTCCGGGACAGTGAACACTGAAGCTTTCTTT.

The chain uses TRBV5-4 and TRBJ1-4; 7 positions agree with TRBD1. CDR3 length: 14 residues. Trimming at V came to 2 bases and at J to 6 bases, leaving 4 bases not matched to a gene. The germline V gene has CDR1 SGHNT and CDR2 YYREEE (reference sequence). This CDR3 reads CASSFRGDDEKLFF. The CDR3 DNA reads as TGTGCCAGCAGCTTCAGGGGGGACGATGAAAAACTGTTTTTT.

The CDR3 sequence: CASSLIHEQYF. In DNA form, the CDR3 reads TGTGCCAGCAGCTTAATCCACGAGCAGTACTTC. The gene calls are TRBV5-7 and TRBJ2-7; D is undetermined. TRBV5-7 is sorted into the ORF group, with uncertain function. With 2 bases removed from V and 5 bases from J, the gap between germline ends came to 5 bases. The CDR3 length is 11 residues.

The V gene is TRBV18, the J gene TRBJ1-2; D gene uncertain. CDR3 length: 13 amino acids. V lost 6 bases and J lost 5, with 13 bases in between. The germline V gene encodes CDR1 KGHSH and CDR2 LQKENI. The CDR3 coding sequence is TGTGCCAGCTCCCAAGGGAGGGAGTATGGCTACACCTTC. The encoded protein is CASSQGREYGYTF.

Concerning this clone: The junction and the germline gene differ at one end; a read error may be behind it. The gene calls are TRBV10-2 and TRBJ2-3; D gene unclear. The CDR3 totals 11 residues. Germline CDR1 is WSHSY and CDR2 is SAAADI. The CDR3 sequence is CAISESRTQYF. DNA for the CDR3: TGCGCCATCAGTGAGTCGCGTACGCAGTATTTT.

Comments on this clone: Germline and junction disagree at one end, which may indicate a read error. The chain couples TRBV4-2 to TRBJ1-3; D gene ambiguous. Germline V gene data show CDR1 as LGHNA and CDR2 as YNFKEQ. The CDR3 consists of 14 residues. CDR3 sequence (DNA): TGTGCCAGCAGCCTTATCCAGTCTGAAAACACCATATATTTT. Its protein is CASSLIQSENTIYF.

The gene calls are TRBV6-1 and TRBJ2-4, with D perhaps TRBD1 (5 bases). The CDR3 extends over 13 amino acids. Germline V gene sequence: CDR1 MNHNS, CDR2 SASEGT. Between the trimmed V and J ends, which lost 2 bases and 8 bases, there was a span of 10 bases. The CDR3 coding sequence is TGTGCCAGCAGTGAACAGGGTCAGCACATTCAGTACTTC. This translates into CASSEQGQHIQYF.

This chain joins TRBV19 and TRBJ2-2; no clear D. The V end was cut by 7 bases, the J end by 2 bases, with 17 bases between. CDR1 LNHDA and CDR2 SQIVND come from the germline V gene (reference sequence). The CDR3 runs 16 residues. The chain's CDR3 is CASNGRKLSNTGELFF. CDR3 sequence (DNA): TGTGCCAGTAACGGCAGGAAATTATCTAACACCGGGGAGCTGTTTTTT.

The chain is built from TRBV18 and TRBJ2-6; D might be TRBD2 (7 bases). V dropped 2 bases and J dropped 0 bases, with 14 bases sitting between them. Germline CDR1 KGHSH, CDR2 LQKENI. The CDR3 totals 18 residues. The CDR3 reads CASSPGGGPNSGANVLTF. CDR3 nucleotide sequence: TGTGCCAGCTCACCAGGGGGGGGGCCAAACTCTGGGGCCAACGTCCTGACTTTC.

The chain links TRBV5-1 to TRBJ2-3; 7 bases match TRBD2. Germline loops: CDR1 SGHRS, CDR2 YFSETQ. This CDR3 is 14 amino acids long. The trim removed 2 bases at V and 0 bases at J, leaving 0 bases unmatched. Written as DNA, the CDR3 is TGCGCCAGCAGCTTTAGCGGGAGCACAGATACGCAGTATTTT. Residues: CASSFSGSTDTQYF.

V and J are TRBV25-1 and TRBJ1-1; no clear D. The V end lost 3 bases, the J end lost 6 bases, and 14 bases lay between the germline ends. Per the germline V gene, CDR1 is MGHDK and CDR2 is SYGVNS. The CDR3 spans 14 residues. The CDR3 sequence is CASSEFLGSAEAFF. The CDR3 region has the DNA TGTGCCAGCAGTGAGTTTTTGGGGAGCGCTGAAGCTTTCTTT.

A few counts support this clone. V gene TRBV11-3 combines with J gene TRBJ2-3; possibly TRBD2 for D (6 bases). Per the germline V gene, CDR1 is SGHNT and CDR2 is YENEEA. V was clipped by 5 bases and J by 2 bases, with 17 bases between them. CDR3 length equals 16 residues. CDR3 sequence (DNA): TGTGCCAGCAGCCCGATTAGCGGCCCAGACACAGATACGCAGTATTTT. It specifies CASSPISGPDTDTQYF.

The chain couples TRBV29-1 to TRBJ1-1, with 11 bases lining up with TRBD1. The CDR3 has 15 residues. The junction had 8 bases not matched to a gene; V was cut back by 0 bases and J by 8 bases. CDR1 is SQVTM and CDR2 is ANQGSEA in the germline V gene. The CDR3 loop is CSVEDFSGQGGEAFF. The CDR3 nucleotides read TGCAGCGTTGAAGATTTTTCGGGACAGGGGGGCGAAGCTTTCTTT.

This chain joins TRBV7-9 and TRBJ1-1, with a tentative D call TRBD1 (6 bases). CDR1 is SEHNR and CDR2 is FQNEAQ in the germline V gene (reference sequence). V was pared by 10 bases and J by 7 bases, with 22 bases between. The CDR3 consists of 14 residues. DNA of the CDR3: TGTGCCACTCCGTTCTGGGGGCCCAAGATTGAAGCTTTCTTT. Translation gives CATPFWGPKIEAFF.

The chain is built from TRBV20-1 and TRBJ2-3; D is undetermined. Germline-derived CDR1 and CDR2 are DFQATT and SNEGSKA (reference sequence). V was cut by 6 bases and J by 1 base, with 5 bases left in between. The CDR3 loop spans 11 amino acids. Written as DNA, the CDR3 is TGCAGTGCGATCGGCACAGATACGCAGTATTTT. Protein product: CSAIGTDTQYF.

This chain joins TRBV5-4 and TRBJ2-3, with TRBD2 matching over 11 bases. This CDR3 contains 16 residues. Germline V gives CDR1 SGHNT, CDR2 YYREEE (reference sequence). V was pared by 4 bases and J by 6 bases, with 10 bases of the junction left unmatched. The CDR3 protein is CASSLGTSGGGDTQYF. The CDR3, as DNA: TGTGCCAGCAGCCTCGGGACTAGCGGAGGAGGGGATACGCAGTATTTT.

The chain uses TRBV5-6 and TRBJ2-1; TRBD2 agrees at 9 bases. Germline assignment: CDR1 SGHDT and CDR2 YYEEEE. CDR3 length equals 16 residues. The trim removed 4 bases at V and 7 bases at J, leaving 12 bases unmatched. The CDR3 nucleotides are TGTGCCAGCAGCCCCCCGGCAGCGGGGGGTCGTAATGAGCAGTTCTTC. Its protein product is CASSPPAAGGRNEQFF.

This clone was seen a handful of times. The chain recombines TRBV29-1 with TRBJ1-1; D is undetermined. V gave up 8 bases and J gave up 0 bases, with 10 bases separating them. The CDR3 is 12 amino acids. Germline V gene sequence: CDR1 SQVTM, CDR2 ANQGSEA. CDR3 region: CSTQSMNTEAFF. The DNA for the CDR3 is TGCAGCACACAGTCCATGAACACTGAAGCTTTCTTT.